The 27 T cell receptor beta chains presented below share a single source sample, sequenced in a study of identical twins. From the 5' RACE reads, TCRdb called clonotypes with MiXCR, one entry per CDR3 protein. The repertoire includes about 100,000 distinct CDR3 sequences, 5.9% of them detected once, and approximately 12% sits in the top ten. The sequenced sample was memory T cells sorted from blood. The source is a woman aged 45-60 years in good health.

Comments on this clonotype: This clone may be a read error of a much larger clone one base away. Given the absence of the conserved phenylalanine or tryptophan at the CDR3 end, a read error is likely. The chain is built from TRBV5-1 and TRBJ2-7, with a weak D call TRBD1 (5 bases). The germline CDR1 and CDR2 sequences are SGHRS and YFSETQ. The length of the CDR3 is 13 residues. Trimming took off 5 bases at V and 1 base at J, with 10 bases between the two ends. DNA of the CDR3: TGCGCCAGCAGTATAGGGGCGTCCTACGAGCAGTACTAC. Residues: CASSIGASYEQYY.

The chain carries TRBV20-1 and TRBJ1-6; maybe TRBD1 (5 bases). Trimming removed 3 bases from V and 4 bases from J, with 10 bases in between. The CDR3 runs to 14 residues. In germline, CDR1 is DFQATT, CDR2 SNEGSKA (reference sequence). The CDR3 nucleotides are TGCAGTGCTAGGACCGGGACGTATAATTCACCCCTCCACTTT. Translation: CSARTGTYNSPLHF.

The chain recombines TRBV5-6 with TRBJ2-1; 12 nucleotides match TRBD2. The CDR3 is made up of 16 amino acids. V was pared by 0 bases and J by 4 bases, with 2 bases of the junction left unmatched. The germline V gene has CDR1 SGHDT and CDR2 YYEEEE. In nucleotides, the CDR3 is TGTGCCAGCAGCTTGGGACTAGCGGGAGTTTACAATGAGCAGTTCTTC. Its translation: CASSLGLAGVYNEQFF.

This clonotype was counted ten times or more. The genes are TRBV5-1 and TRBJ2-7, with D possibly being TRBD1 (6 bases). Germline assignment: CDR1 SGHRS and CDR2 YFSETQ. Trimming took off 4 bases at V and 4 bases at J, with 15 bases between the two ends. The CDR3 loop spans 14 amino acids. Here the CDR3 DNA reads TGCGCCAGCAGCCCAAGTGGGACAACTTACGAGCAGTACGTC. This encodes CASSPSGTTYEQYV.

The gene calls are TRBV12-3 or TRBV12-4 and TRBJ2-1, with D hard to call. The CDR3 sequence is 14 residues long. Trimming left V 6 bases short and J 8 bases short, with 17 bases between. CDR3 sequence reads: CASSSLTPSDEQFF. The CDR3 bases are TGTGCCAGCAGCTCTCTGACCCCCTCGGATGAGCAGTTCTTC.

This clonotype was recorded many times. This chain uses TRBV27 with TRBJ1-2; TRBD1 is a possible D gene (5 bases). CDR3 length: 13 amino acids. Trimming took 5 bases from V and 8 from J, leaving 15 bases between them. CDR1 is MNHEY and CDR2 is SMNVEV in the germline V gene (reference sequence). CDR3 residues: CASSEERGGGYTF. CDR3 in DNA: TGTGCCAGCAGTGAGGAGAGGGGTGGAGGCTACACCTTC.

This clonotype has only a few counts. The rearrangement links TRBV21-1 to TRBJ2-7. TRBV21-1 is reported as a pseudogene. This CDR3 has 14 amino acids. The CDR3 spells CASSKVHPYYEQYV. CDR3 bases: TGTGCCAGCAGCAAAGTACACCCCTACTACGAGCAGTACGTC.

In this sample, this clonotype turned up a few times. This chain uses TRBV5-1 with TRBJ1-2; D is unclear. This CDR3 is built from 13 residues. The V gene's germline CDR1 is SGHRS and CDR2 YFSETQ. V lost 4 bases and J 1 base, leaving 8 bases between the germline ends. The CDR3 is CASSPDINYGYTF. The CDR3 coding sequence is TGCGCCAGCAGCCCAGACATTAACTATGGCTACACCTTC.

This clonotype was seen only a few times. The V gene is TRBV20-1, the J gene TRBJ2-7; 8 nucleotides agree with TRBD2. The CDR3 runs 11 residues. Trimming cost V 5 bases and J 6 bases; bases outside gene matches: 3. CDR1 is DFQATT and CDR2 is SNEGSKA in the germline V gene (reference sequence). The CDR3: CSAGTRIEQYF. CDR3 nucleotides: TGCAGTGCTGGGACTAGAATCGAGCAGTACTTC.

This clonotype has at least ten counts. This rearrangement joins TRBV12-3 or TRBV12-4 to TRBJ2-3, with 12 bases fitting TRBD2. This CDR3 spans 16 amino acids. Trimming took 6 bases from V and 0 from J; bases not matched to a gene: 4. Written as DNA, the CDR3 is TGTGCCAGCAGGGCGGGACTAGCGGGCAGCACAGATACGCAGTATTTT. Protein sequence: CASRAGLAGSTDTQYF.

This clonotype showed up many times. This chain uses TRBV20-1 with TRBJ2-1, with 10 positions matching TRBD2. Germline V CDR1 and CDR2: DFQATT, SNEGSKA (reference sequence). The junction had 7 bases not matched to a gene; V was cut back by 0 bases and J by 8 bases. The CDR3 runs 15 residues. In nucleotides, the CDR3 is TGCAGTGCTAGAGATTCGGCTAGCGGGAGCGATGAGCAGTTCTTC. It yields the protein CSARDSASGSDEQFF.

This clonotype was observed many times. The chain links TRBV20-1 to TRBJ2-7; 8 nucleotides agree with TRBD1. The V gene's germline CDR1 is DFQATT and CDR2 SNEGSKA (reference sequence). Losses at the gene ends were 4 bases for V and 5 bases for J; bases not matched to a gene: 7. CDR3 length: 13 residues. CDR3 DNA sequence: TGCAGTGCTAACGGACAGGGAATAGACGAGCAGTACGTC. Its protein product is CSANGQGIDEQYV.

This clonotype was found many times. The V call is TRBV5-5, the J call TRBJ1-1, with D perhaps TRBD1 (5 bases). CDR1 and CDR2 (germline): SGHKS, YYEKEE (reference sequence). Trimming shortened V by 1 base and J by 4 bases, and 14 bases separated the two germline ends. CDR3 length equals 15 residues. Here the CDR3 DNA reads TGTGCCAGCAGCTTGATCGGCGCAGGGATCACTGAAGCTTTCTTT. This translates into CASSLIGAGITEAFF.

The sample holds a few counts of this clonotype. The chain links TRBV7-6 to TRBJ2-1, with 8 bases aligning to TRBD2. There are 15 residues in the CDR3. The germline V gene has CDR1 SGHVS and CDR2 FNYEAQ. V shed 1 base and J 8 bases; nucleotides not matched to a gene: 7. CDR3 nucleotides: TGTGCCAGCAGCTTAGGGACTAGCTCGGCGGATGAGCAGTTCTTC. Its protein product is CASSLGTSSADEQFF.

The chain joins TRBV19 to TRBJ1-1; TRBD1 agrees at 7 bases. The V gene end was trimmed by 6 bases and the J gene end by 1 base; junction bases not matched to a gene: 8. The CDR3 contains 15 residues. The V gene's germline CDR1 is LNHDA and CDR2 SQIVND (reference sequence). The DNA of the CDR3 is TGTGCCAGTAGAATTTCGGGACAGCCGAACACTGAAGCTTTCTTT. It yields the protein CASRISGQPNTEAFF.

Remarks on this clonotype: An end of the junction does not agree with germline; a read error may underlie this. This chain links TRBV7-7 with TRBJ2-5, with D perhaps matching TRBD1 (6 bases). Germline lookup yields CDR1 SSHAT and CDR2 FNYEAQ (reference sequence). The CDR3 covers 14 residues. The CDR3 region has the DNA TGTGCTAGCAGCTCGGACAGACTCCAAGAGACCCAGTACTTC. This encodes CASSSDRLQETQYF.

This clonotype was seen a handful of times. The chain combines TRBV12-3 or TRBV12-4 with TRBJ2-5; D not certain. The CDR3 sequence is 15 residues long. The V and J ends lost 0 bases and 1 base respectively, with 9 bases between them. CDR3 sequence reads: CASSLAANLQETQYF. CDR3 coding DNA: TGTGCCAGCAGTTTAGCAGCAAACCTCCAAGAGACCCAGTACTTC.

This clonotype was seen repeatedly, ten times or more. The rearrangement uses TRBV5-1 and TRBJ2-5; D unclear. The germline V and J ends were trimmed by 3 bases and 1 base, with 10 bases remaining between them. The CDR3 has 14 residues. The germline CDR1 and CDR2 sequences are SGHRS and YFSETQ. The chain's CDR3 is CASSSWSTQETQYF. The CDR3 bases are TGCGCCAGCAGCTCGTGGAGTACCCAAGAGACCCAGTACTTC.

This chain joins TRBV6-4 and TRBJ2-3; 12 bases align to TRBD2. The CDR3 length is 15 residues. Germline CDR1 MRHNA, CDR2 SNTAGT. The J segment lost 3 bases and the V segment lost 2 bases, leaving 0 bases of the junction unmatched. DNA for the CDR3: TGTGCCAGCAGTGACGGGACTAGCGGGACAGATACGCAGTATTTT. Translated: CASSDGTSGTDTQYF.

This clonotype showed up many times. V gene TRBV12-3 or TRBV12-4 combines with J gene TRBJ2-1; no definite D call. The CDR3 sequence is 11 residues long. V lost 5 bases, J lost 10 bases, and 9 bases lay in between. The CDR3 bases are TGTGCCAGCAGTACCGGAGTCGAGCAGTTCTTC. This translates into CASSTGVEQFF.

This clonotype was picked up many times. The V call is TRBV20-1, the J call TRBJ1-2; 9 bases are a match to TRBD1. Per the germline V gene, CDR1 is DFQATT and CDR2 is SNEGSKA (reference sequence). The trim removed 5 bases at V and 8 bases at J, leaving 12 bases unmatched. The CDR3 totals 14 residues. The DNA of the CDR3 is TGCAGTGCTTACAGGGGGCTAAGTCTGGAGGGCTACACCTTC. Translated: CSAYRGLSLEGYTF.

This clonotype was observed at least ten times. This chain uses TRBV20-1 with TRBJ2-1, with D possibly TRBD1 on 5 matching bases. The CDR3 runs 11 residues. V was shortened by 5 bases and J by 8 bases, with 10 bases between the two germline ends. Germline CDR1 reads DFQATT; CDR2 reads SNEGSKA (reference sequence). The CDR3 DNA follows: TGCAGTGCTCGAAAGGGGTATGAGCAGTTCTTC. Translation gives CSARKGYEQFF.

This clonotype was seen a few times. CDR3 nucleotide sequence: TGCAGCGTAGGATTTCGGTACGAGACCCAGTACTTC. This codes for CSVGFRYETQYF. The V call is TRBV29-1, the J call TRBJ2-5; D unresolved. The CDR3 runs 12 residues. Germline V lookup: CDR1 SQVTM, CDR2 ANQGSEA. Between the trimmed V and J ends, which lost 6 bases and 5 bases, there was a span of 13 bases.

Points on this clonotype: A much larger clone differs by one base, so this may be a read error. The chain has TRBV5-4 and TRBJ1-1, with unresolved D. Germline assignment: CDR1 SGHNT and CDR2 YYREEE (reference sequence). This CDR3 spans 13 amino acids. The CDR3 loop is CASSLADNTEALF. In nucleotides, the CDR3 is TGTGCCAGCAGCTTGGCCGATAACACTGAAGCTTTATTT.

The chain is built from TRBV21-1 and TRBJ1-6; the D call of TRBD1 is as the table states it, not checked on the DNA. TRBV21-1 is shown as a pseudogene. CDR3 length equals 15 residues. The CDR3 bases are TGTGCCAGCAGCAAAGTCAAGGGGCGGAATTCACCCCTCCACTTT. Protein sequence: CASSKVKGRNSPLHF.

This clonotype was seen many times. V usage is TRBV9 and J usage is TRBJ1-1; D is undetermined. Trimming removed 0 bases from V and 13 bases from J, with 16 bases in between. Per the germline V gene, CDR1 is SGDLS and CDR2 is YYNGEE. This CDR3 comprises 13 residues. CDR3 DNA sequence: TGTGCCAGCAGCGTAGATGAGGGCGAGTCACTTTTCTTT. It encodes CASSVDEGESLFF. The full variable domain, in which reference TRBV9 and TRBJ1-1 provide the parts outside the CDR3, is DSGVTQTPKHLITATGQRVTLRCSPRSGDLSVYWYQQSLDQGLQFLIQYYNGEERAKGNILERFSAQQFPDLHSELNLSSLELGDSALYFCASSVDEGESLFFGQGTRLTVV.

This clonotype was detected only a few times. The chain recombines TRBV11-3 with TRBJ2-7, with 13 bases matching TRBD2. Trimming removed 4 bases from V and 7 bases from J; junction bases left unmatched: 4. The CDR3 spans 14 residues. Germline CDR1 reads SGHNT; CDR2 reads YENEEA. The CDR3 sequence is CASSSGTSGVEQYF. In DNA form, the CDR3 reads TGTGCCAGCAGCTCCGGGACTAGCGGGGTTGAGCAGTACTTC.